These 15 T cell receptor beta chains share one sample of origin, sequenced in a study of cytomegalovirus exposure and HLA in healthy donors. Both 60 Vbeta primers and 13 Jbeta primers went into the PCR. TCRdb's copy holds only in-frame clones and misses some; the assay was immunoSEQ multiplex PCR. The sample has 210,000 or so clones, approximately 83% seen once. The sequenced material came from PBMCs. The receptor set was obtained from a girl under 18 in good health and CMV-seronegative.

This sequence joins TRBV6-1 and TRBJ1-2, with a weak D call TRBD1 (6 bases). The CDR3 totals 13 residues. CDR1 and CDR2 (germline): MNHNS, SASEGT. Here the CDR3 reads CAGGGAQNYGYTF. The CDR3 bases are TGTGCTGGCGGGGGGGCGCAAAACTATGGCTACACCTTC.

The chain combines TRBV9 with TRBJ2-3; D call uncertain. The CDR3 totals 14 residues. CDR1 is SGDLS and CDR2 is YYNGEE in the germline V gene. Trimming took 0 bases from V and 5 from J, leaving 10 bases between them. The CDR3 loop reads CASSVVTLGDTQYF. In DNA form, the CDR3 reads TGTGCCAGCAGCGTAGTGACACTTGGAGATACGCAGTATTTT.

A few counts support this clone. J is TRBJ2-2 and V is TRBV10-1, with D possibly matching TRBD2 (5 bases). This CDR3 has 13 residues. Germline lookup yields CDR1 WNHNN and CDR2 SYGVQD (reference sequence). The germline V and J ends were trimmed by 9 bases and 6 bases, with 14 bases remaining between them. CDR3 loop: CASSPSGAGELFF. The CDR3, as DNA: TGCGCCAGTAGTCCCAGCGGAGCCGGGGAGCTGTTTTTT.

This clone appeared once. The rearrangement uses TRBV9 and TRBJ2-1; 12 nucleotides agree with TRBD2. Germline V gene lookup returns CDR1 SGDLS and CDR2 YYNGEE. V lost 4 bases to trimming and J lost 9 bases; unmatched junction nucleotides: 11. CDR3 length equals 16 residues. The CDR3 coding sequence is TGTGCCAGCAGCCCACGGACTAGCGGGATCGGTACTGAGCAGTTCTTC. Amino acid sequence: CASSPRTSGIGTEQFF.

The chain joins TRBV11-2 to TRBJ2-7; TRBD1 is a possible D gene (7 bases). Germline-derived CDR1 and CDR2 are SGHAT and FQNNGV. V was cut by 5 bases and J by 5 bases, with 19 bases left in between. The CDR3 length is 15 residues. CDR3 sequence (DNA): TGTGCCAGCAGCGTTTCGTCGACAGGGAGGCACGAGCAGTACTTC. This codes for CASSVSSTGRHEQYF.

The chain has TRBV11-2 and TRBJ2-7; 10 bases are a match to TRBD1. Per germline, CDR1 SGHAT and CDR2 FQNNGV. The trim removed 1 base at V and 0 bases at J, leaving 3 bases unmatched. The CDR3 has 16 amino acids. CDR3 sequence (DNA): TGTGCCAGCAGCTTAGCGAGGACAGGGGGCTCCTACGAGCAGTACTTC. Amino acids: CASSLARTGGSYEQYF.

CDR3 amino acids: CASRPPRAWETQYF. CDR3 nucleotide sequence: TGTGCCAGCAGACCACCGCGGGCCTGGGAGACCCAGTACTTC. This chain uses TRBV27 with TRBJ2-5; perhaps TRBD2 as D (5 bases). V was pared by 6 bases and J by 5 bases, with 16 bases between. Germline CDR1 is MNHEY and CDR2 is SMNVEV (reference sequence). The CDR3 consists of 14 residues.

The CDR3: CASSLEGESGNQPQHF. The CDR3 bases are TGTGCCAGCAGTTTAGAGGGGGAATCGGGCAATCAGCCCCAGCATTTT. The chain has TRBV27 and TRBJ1-5; D is perhaps TRBD1 (6 bases). The germline V and J ends were trimmed by 2 bases and 2 bases, with 13 bases remaining between them. Germline V CDR1 and CDR2: MNHEY, SMNVEV (reference sequence). The CDR3 contains 16 residues.

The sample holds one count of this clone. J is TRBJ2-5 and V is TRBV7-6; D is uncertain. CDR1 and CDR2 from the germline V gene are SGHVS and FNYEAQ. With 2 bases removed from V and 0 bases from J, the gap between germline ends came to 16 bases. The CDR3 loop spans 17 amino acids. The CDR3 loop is CASSLLSGDEHQETQYF. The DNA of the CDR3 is TGTGCCAGCAGCTTACTCTCAGGTGACGAGCACCAAGAGACCCAGTACTTC. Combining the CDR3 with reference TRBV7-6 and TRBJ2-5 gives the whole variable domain GAGVSQSPRYKVTKRGQDVALRCDPISGHVSLYWYRQALGQGPEFLTYFNYEAQQDKSGLPNDRFSAERPEGSISTLTIQRTEQRDSAMYRCASSLLSGDEHQETQYFGPGTRLLVL.

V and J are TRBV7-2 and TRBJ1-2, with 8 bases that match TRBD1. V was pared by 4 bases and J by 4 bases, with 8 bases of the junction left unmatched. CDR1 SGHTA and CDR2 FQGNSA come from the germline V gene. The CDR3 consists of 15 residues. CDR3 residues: CASSSPGQAIYGYTF. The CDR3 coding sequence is TGTGCCAGCAGCTCCCCGGGACAGGCGATCTATGGCTACACCTTC.

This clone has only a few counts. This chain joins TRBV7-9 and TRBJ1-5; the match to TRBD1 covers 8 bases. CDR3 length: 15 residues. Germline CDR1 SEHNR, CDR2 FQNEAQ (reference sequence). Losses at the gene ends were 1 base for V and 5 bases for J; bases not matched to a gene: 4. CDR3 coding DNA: TGTGCCAGCAGCTTAGGACAGGGGATCGATCAGCCCCAGCATTTT. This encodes CASSLGQGIDQPQHF.

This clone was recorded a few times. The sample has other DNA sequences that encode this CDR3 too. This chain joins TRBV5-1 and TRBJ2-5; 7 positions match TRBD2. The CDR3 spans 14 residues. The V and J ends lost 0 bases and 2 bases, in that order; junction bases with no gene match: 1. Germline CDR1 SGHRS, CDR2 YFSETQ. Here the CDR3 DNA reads TGCGCCAGCAGCTTGGCGGGGGGACAAGAGACCCAGTACTTC. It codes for CASSLAGGQETQYF.

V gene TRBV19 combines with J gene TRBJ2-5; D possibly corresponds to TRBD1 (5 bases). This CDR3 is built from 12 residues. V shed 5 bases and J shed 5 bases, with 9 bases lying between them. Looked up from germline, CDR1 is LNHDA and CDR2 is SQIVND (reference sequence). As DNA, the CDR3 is TGTGCCAGTAGTCCAGGGTGGGAGACCCAGTACTTC. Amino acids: CASSPGWETQYF.

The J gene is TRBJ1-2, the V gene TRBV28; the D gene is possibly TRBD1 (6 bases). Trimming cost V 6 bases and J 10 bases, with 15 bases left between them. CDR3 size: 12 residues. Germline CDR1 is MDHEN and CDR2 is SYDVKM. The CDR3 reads CASSFQGKIYTF. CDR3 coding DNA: TGTGCCAGCAGCTTTCAGGGGAAGATCTACACCTTC.

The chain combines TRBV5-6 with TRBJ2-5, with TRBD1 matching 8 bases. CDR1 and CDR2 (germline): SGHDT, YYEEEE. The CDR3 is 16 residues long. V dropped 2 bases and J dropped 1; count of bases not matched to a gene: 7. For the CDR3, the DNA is TGTGCCAGCAGCTTCAGACAGGGGATTAGCCAAGAGACCCAGTACTTC. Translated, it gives CASSFRQGISQETQYF.